The source of this T cell receptor beta chain is a study of T cell changes during pregnancy in multiple sclerosis. Produced via immunoSEQ multiplex PCR; TCRdb's table is partial and in-frame only. Of tens of thousands of clones in the sample, roughly 90% were seen once. The CDR3 covers 12 residues. Germline V gene data show CDR1 as MNHEY and CDR2 as SVGAGI. Trimming left V 5 bases short and J 10 bases short, with 14 bases between. The chain joins TRBV6-5 to TRBJ1-1; no clear D gene. The sequence came from a female donor with multiple sclerosis, enrolled in a pregnancy study. Sequenced material: peripheral blood, taken before pregnancy. CDR3 DNA: TGTGCCAGCAGTACCCCGAGCGTTGGAGCTTTCTTT. Protein: CASSTPSVGAFF.